The 29 T cell receptor beta chains below come from one sample, sequenced in a study of T-cell memory formation after mild COVID-19. Using its own MiXCR run on the 5' RACE reads, TCRdb lists one record per CDR3 protein. This sample has a few hundred thousand distinct CDR3 sequences, with 25% to 30% found just once. The material sequenced was PBMCs or a T cell subset sorted from them (not recorded which). These TCRs come from an adult woman who had mild COVID-19 (a few samples of this study predate the infection). Cell type and time point are not known.

In its sample, this clonotype was seen a few times. The chain couples TRBV19 to TRBJ2-1; TRBD2 might be the D (6 bases). The CDR3 has 14 amino acids. Trimming removed 5 bases from V and 3 bases from J, with 11 bases in between. Per the germline V gene, CDR1 is LNHDA and CDR2 is SQIVND (reference sequence). Written as DNA, the CDR3 is TGTGCCAGTAGTGCTGGCGGGGACTACAATGAGCAGTTCTTC. Its translation: CASSAGGDYNEQFF. The variable domain in full, completed from reference TRBV19 and TRBJ2-1, reads DGGITQSPKYLFRKEGQNVTLSCEQNLNHDAMYWYRQDPGQGLRLIYYSQIVNDFQKGDIAEGYSVSREKKESFPLTVTSAQKNPTAFYLCASSAGGDYNEQFFGPGTRLTVL.

The rearrangement joins TRBV9 to TRBJ2-2; D remains unclear. V lost 2 bases, J lost 6 bases, and 8 bases lay in between. The germline CDR1 and CDR2 sequences are SGDLS and YYNGEE. This CDR3 is 13 amino acids long. DNA of the CDR3: TGTGCCAGCAGCGTTGACGGGCCCGGGGAGCTGTTTTTT. Its protein is CASSVDGPGELFF.

This clonotype appeared a few times. For the CDR3, the DNA is TGTGCCAGCAGCTTACCCAGCGGGAGGGCCGCCAATGAGCAGTTCTTC. Protein product: CASSLPSGRAANEQFF. The rearrangement joins TRBV7-9 to TRBJ2-1, with TRBD2 matching 10 bases. This CDR3 has 16 amino acids. The V and J ends lost 2 bases and 6 bases, in that order; junction bases with no gene match: 7. Germline V lookup: CDR1 SEHNR, CDR2 FQNEAQ (reference sequence).

The CDR3 reads CASSPYSDESYEQYF. Here the CDR3 DNA reads TGTGCCAGCTCACCATACAGTGACGAATCCTACGAGCAGTACTTC. The rearrangement links TRBV18 to TRBJ2-7; D ambiguous. With 2 bases removed from V and 1 base from J, the gap between germline ends came to 12 bases. The V gene's germline CDR1 is KGHSH and CDR2 LQKENI. The CDR3 is made up of 15 amino acids. The variable domain in full, with the rest retrieved from reference TRBV18 and TRBJ2-7, is NAGVMQNPRHLVRRRGQEARLRCSPMKGHSHVYWYRQLPEEGLKFMVYLQKENIIDESGMPKERFSAEFPKEGPSILRIQQVVRGDSAAYFCASSPYSDESYEQYFGPGTRLTVT.

This sequence joins TRBV12-3 or TRBV12-4 and TRBJ2-1; D is perhaps TRBD2 (6 bases). The CDR3 covers 16 residues. Trimming left V 6 bases short and J 1 base short, with 16 bases between. The CDR3 nucleotides are TGTGCCAGCAGCCCCGGGGGTAGCGTATCCTACAATGAGCAGTTCTTC. This encodes CASSPGGSVSYNEQFF.

The gene calls are TRBV9 and TRBJ1-6; D might be TRBD1 (5 bases). V lost 0 bases and J 6 bases, leaving 16 bases between the germline ends. The germline V gene has CDR1 SGDLS and CDR2 YYNGEE. This CDR3 has 17 residues. This CDR3 is CASSVATGGGFNSPLHF. In nucleotides, the CDR3 is TGTGCCAGCAGCGTAGCTACGGGGGGGGGTTTTAATTCACCCCTCCACTTT.

This clonotype has at least ten counts. The V call is TRBV12-3 or TRBV12-4, the J call TRBJ2-1, with no clear D. The CDR3 runs to 16 residues. V lost 2 bases and J 4 bases, leaving 15 bases between the germline ends. The CDR3 loop reads CASSLNPSVEYNEQFF. The CDR3 region has the DNA TGTGCCAGCAGTTTAAACCCCAGCGTCGAGTACAATGAGCAGTTCTTC.

The J gene is TRBJ2-5, the V gene TRBV5-1; 8 bases map to TRBD1. CDR3 length: 16 residues. From germline, CDR1 is SGHRS and CDR2 YFSETQ. V trimming: 0 bases; J trimming: 4 bases; junction bases outside the gene matches: 8. In DNA form, the CDR3 reads TGCGCCAGCAGCTTGGCCAAAATGACAGGGGTAGAGACCCAGTACTTC. It specifies CASSLAKMTGVETQYF.

This clonotype was observed a few times. V gene TRBV18 combines with J gene TRBJ1-1; TRBD1 is a possible D gene (6 bases). This CDR3 contains 13 residues. V lost 8 bases to trimming and J lost 4 bases, with 14 bases between them. Per germline, CDR1 KGHSH and CDR2 LQKENI. CDR3 sequence (DNA): TGTGCCAGCACGCCACAGGGTGGCACTGAAGCTTTCTTT. Its translation is CASTPQGGTEAFF.

The chain links TRBV12-3 or TRBV12-4 to TRBJ2-1; D may be TRBD1 (5 bases). Between the trimmed V and J ends, which lost 5 bases and 4 bases, there was a span of 6 bases. The CDR3 is made up of 12 amino acids. CDR3 coding DNA: TGTGCCAGCAGTAGGACATACAATGAGCAGTTCTTC. Protein product: CASSRTYNEQFF.

This clonotype was counted a few times. The rearrangement joins TRBV20-1 to TRBJ2-7; possible D gene TRBD2, 6 bases. V lost 3 bases and J 7 bases, leaving 19 bases between the germline ends. In germline, CDR1 is DFQATT, CDR2 SNEGSKA (reference sequence). The CDR3 has 14 residues. CDR3 sequence (DNA): TGCAGTGCTAGGAACCCGGCGGGGTCCGAGGAGCAGTACTTC. It codes for CSARNPAGSEEQYF.

The gene calls are TRBV7-2 and TRBJ2-5; TRBD1 agrees at 10 bases. The CDR3 extends over 17 amino acids. Germline CDR1 is SGHTA and CDR2 is FQGNSA. V was pared by 7 bases and J by 0 bases, with 11 bases of the junction left unmatched. The CDR3 bases are TGTGCCAGCAACTTCGGGACAGGGGTGTTTGACCAAGAGACCCAGTACTTC. This codes for CASNFGTGVFDQETQYF. Together with reference TRBV7-2 and TRBJ2-5, the CDR3 gives the full variable domain: GAGVSQSPSNKVTEKGKDVELRCDPISGHTALYWYRQSLGQGLEFLIYFQGNSAPDKSGLPSDRFSAERTGGSVSTLTIQRTQQEDSAVYLCASNFGTGVFDQETQYFGPGTRLLVL.

This clonotype was detected only a few times. V gene TRBV4-2 combines with J gene TRBJ2-7; 11 nucleotides agree with TRBD2. The CDR3 length is 15 residues. Germline V gene sequence: CDR1 LGHNA, CDR2 YNFKEQ. Losses at the gene ends were 4 bases for V and 1 base for J; bases not matched to a gene: 3. The CDR3 sequence: CASSLRLAGSYEQYF. The CDR3 DNA sequence: TGTGCCAGCAGCCTAAGACTAGCGGGATCCTACGAGCAGTACTTC.

The chain couples TRBV6-4 to TRBJ2-4; a possible D gene is TRBD1 (6 bases). The CDR3 runs 16 residues. V lost 2 bases and J 5 bases, leaving 16 bases between the germline ends. The germline CDR1 and CDR2 sequences are MRHNA and SNTAGT. CDR3 nucleotide sequence: TGTGCCAGCAGTGACCCCCACAGGGTGGAGGAAAACATTCAGTACTTC. This translates into CASSDPHRVEENIQYF.

Only a few counts were recorded for this clonotype. The chain joins TRBV13 to TRBJ2-3; D might be TRBD1 (5 bases). V lost 7 bases to trimming and J lost 2 bases, with 13 bases between them. The V gene's germline CDR1 is PRHDT and CDR2 FYEKMQ (reference sequence). This CDR3 comprises 14 residues. For the CDR3, the DNA is TGTGCCAGCACCATAAGGGGATACACAGATACGCAGTATTTT. This gives the protein CASTIRGYTDTQYF.

A few counts support this clonotype. The J gene is TRBJ2-7, the V gene TRBV7-6; D unresolved. The CDR3 consists of 15 residues. CDR1 and CDR2 (germline): SGHVS, FNYEAQ. V dropped 8 bases and J dropped 5 bases, with 22 bases sitting between them. CDR3 amino acids: CASGETPNSGHEQYF. CDR3 sequence (DNA): TGTGCCAGCGGCGAGACCCCTAATTCGGGCCACGAGCAGTACTTC.

This clonotype has a handful of counts. The J gene is TRBJ2-1, the V gene TRBV4-3; 8 positions match TRBD2. This CDR3 has 15 amino acids. V lost 4 bases to trimming and J lost 9 bases; unmatched junction nucleotides: 11. CDR1 and CDR2 (germline): LGHNA, YSLEER. DNA of the CDR3: TGCGCCAGCAGCCGTCGACTAGCGTCTGGGGGTGAGCAGTTCTTC. This translates into CASSRRLASGGEQFF.

The table lists this clonotype with a few counts. The chain couples TRBV20-1 to TRBJ2-4; perhaps D is TRBD1 or TRBD2 (6 bases each). V was pared by 7 bases and J by 9 bases, with 22 bases between. From germline, CDR1 is DFQATT and CDR2 SNEGSKA (reference sequence). The CDR3 totals 14 residues. CDR3 in DNA: TGCAGTGTCCGACCCTCCGGGGGCGCCGGCATTCAGTACTTC. It codes for CSVRPSGGAGIQYF.

The CDR3 DNA reads as TGTGCCAGCAGCCAAGAAGGGACGGAATTCTACGAGCAGTACTTC. Its translation is CASSQEGTEFYEQYF. The chain is built from TRBV4-2 and TRBJ2-7, with D perhaps assigned TRBD1 or TRBD2 (5 bases each). The CDR3 spans 15 residues. Trimming shortened V by 0 bases and J by 3 bases, and 12 bases separated the two germline ends. CDR1 LGHNA and CDR2 YNFKEQ come from the germline V gene.

This rearrangement joins TRBV12-3 or TRBV12-4 to TRBJ2-7; TRBD1 agrees at 9 bases. The CDR3 loop spans 14 amino acids. J gave up 5 bases and V 4 bases, and 6 bases lay outside the gene matches. The CDR3 reads CASSSTDRGHEQYF. The DNA for the CDR3 is TGTGCCAGCAGTTCAACGGACAGGGGCCACGAGCAGTACTTC.

The chain links TRBV7-2 to TRBJ2-7; D may match TRBD1 or TRBD2 (6 bases each). Germline V CDR1 and CDR2: SGHTA, FQGNSA. This CDR3 spans 17 amino acids. With 1 base removed from V and 6 bases from J, the gap between germline ends came to 22 bases. This CDR3 is CASSLGLGGGDRPEQYF. The DNA of the CDR3 is TGTGCCAGCAGCTTAGGGTTGGGGGGCGGTGATCGCCCCGAGCAGTACTTC.

The rearrangement links TRBV5-6 to TRBJ2-5; tentatively, D is TRBD2 (6 bases). Germline V gene lookup returns CDR1 SGHDT and CDR2 YYEEEE. The CDR3 length is 15 residues. V lost 5 bases and J 5 bases, leaving 19 bases between the germline ends. The CDR3 coding sequence is TGTGCCAGCAGTATCTTAGCGGACTCTAGGGAGACCCAGTACTTC. It is translated as CASSILADSRETQYF.

This clonotype appeared a few times. V and J are TRBV7-3 and TRBJ2-1; maybe TRBD2 (5 bases). The CDR3 contains 13 residues. V dropped 5 bases and J dropped 5 bases, with 10 bases sitting between them. The germline CDR1 and CDR2 sequences are SGHTA and FQGTGA. CDR3: CASSQLGNNEQFF. In nucleotides, the CDR3 is TGTGCCAGCAGCCAACTAGGTAACAATGAGCAGTTCTTC.

The rearrangement links TRBV6-2 or TRBV6-3 to TRBJ2-1; D is uncertain. CDR1 and CDR2 from the germline V gene are MNHEY and SVGEGT. The CDR3 has 15 residues. V gave up 2 bases and J gave up 0 bases, with 8 bases separating them. CDR3 residues: CASSYVRFSYNEQFF. CDR3 in DNA: TGTGCCAGCAGTTACGTTCGGTTCTCCTACAATGAGCAGTTCTTC.

In its sample, this clonotype was seen a few times. The rearrangement uses TRBV7-2 and TRBJ2-3; D ambiguous. V was clipped by 5 bases and J by 0 bases, with 9 bases between them. CDR1 and CDR2 (germline): SGHTA, FQGNSA. The CDR3 length is 14 residues. The CDR3 sequence: CASSHSRSTDTQYF. As DNA, the CDR3 is TGTGCCAGCAGCCATAGCCGGAGCACAGATACGCAGTATTTT.

This clonotype was seen many times. V usage is TRBV7-2 and J usage is TRBJ2-3; unclear D gene. Germline V gene data show CDR1 as SGHTA and CDR2 as FQGNSA. With 4 bases removed from V and 2 bases from J, the gap between germline ends came to 4 bases. The CDR3 contains 12 residues. CDR3: CASSSYTDTQYF. CDR3 DNA: TGTGCCAGCAGCTCGTACACAGATACGCAGTATTTT.

This clonotype has a handful of counts. This sequence joins TRBV3-1 and TRBJ2-1; D is ambiguous. Per the germline V gene, CDR1 is LGHDT and CDR2 is YNNKEL (reference sequence). The CDR3 is 13 residues long. Deletions cut 5 bases from V and 5 bases from J, with 10 bases between. CDR3: CASSANVDNEQFF. In nucleotides, the CDR3 is TGTGCCAGCAGCGCCAATGTAGACAATGAGCAGTTCTTC.

In DNA, the CDR3 is TGTGCCAGCAGTCGTTTACAGGGCACTGAAGCTTTCTTT. Translating gives CASSRLQGTEAFF. The gene calls are TRBV7-6 and TRBJ1-1; D might be TRBD1 (6 bases). Deletions cut 6 bases from V and 4 bases from J, with 12 bases between. The CDR3 loop spans 13 amino acids. Germline-derived CDR1 and CDR2 are SGHVS and FNYEAQ.

This clonotype was detected only a few times. J is TRBJ2-3 and V is TRBV12-3 or TRBV12-4; D not resolved. CDR3 length: 13 residues. V dropped 5 bases and J dropped 1 base, with 7 bases sitting between them. CDR3: CASSPRRTDTQYF. DNA of the CDR3: TGTGCCAGCAGTCCCCGGCGCACAGATACGCAGTATTTT.